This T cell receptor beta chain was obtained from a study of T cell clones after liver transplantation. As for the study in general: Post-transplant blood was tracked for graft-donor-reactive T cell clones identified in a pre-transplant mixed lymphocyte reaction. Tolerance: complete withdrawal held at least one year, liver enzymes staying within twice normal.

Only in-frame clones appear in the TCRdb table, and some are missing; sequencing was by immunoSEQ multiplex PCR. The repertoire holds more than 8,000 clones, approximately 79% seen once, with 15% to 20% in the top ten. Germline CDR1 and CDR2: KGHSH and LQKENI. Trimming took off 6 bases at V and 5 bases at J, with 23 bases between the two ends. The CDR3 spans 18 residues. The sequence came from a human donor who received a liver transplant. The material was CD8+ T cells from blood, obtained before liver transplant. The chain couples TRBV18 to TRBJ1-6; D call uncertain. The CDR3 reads CASSPSTPVEANNSPLHF. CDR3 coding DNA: TGTGCCAGCTCCCCTTCAACGCCTGTGGAGGCGAATAATTCACCCCTCCACTTT.